The subject of this entry is one T cell receptor beta chain. The antigen remains undetermined. This sample was included in a study of OX40 agonist ivuxolimab in advanced cancers. Overall study: Eligibility admitted prior anti-PD-1, anti-PD-L1 or anti-CTLA-4 therapy; roughly 39% had some.

The CDR3 loop spans 17 amino acids. From germline, CDR1 is MDHEN and CDR2 SYDVKM. Trimming removed 7 bases from V and 2 bases from J; junction bases left unmatched: 10. Data came from immunoSEQ multiplex PCR; TCRdb stores just in-frame clones and leaves some out. The data show around 100,000 clones, with almost 90% seen just once and roughly 0.16% held by the top ten. Study outcomes and limitations: Both blood CD4+ and CD8+ T cells showed clonal growth by week 6 at 0.1 to 3.0 mg/kg.

The J gene is TRBJ2-6, the V gene TRBV28; 8 bases fit TRBD1. This sequence originates from an adult with an advanced solid tumor such as melanoma, head and neck, liver or kidney cancer. Sequenced here: CD4+ or CD8+ T cells sorted from blood, sampled in a trial of the OX40 agonist ivuxolimab. CDR3 region: CASNQDRGLPGANVLTF. For the CDR3, the DNA is TGTGCCAGCAATCAAGACAGGGGCTTACCTGGGGCCAACGTCCTGACTTTC. Full variable domain (missing parts from reference TRBV28 and TRBJ2-6): DVKVTQSSRYLVKRTGEKVFLECVQDMDHENMFWYRQDPGLGLRLIYFSYDVKMKEKGDIPEGYSVSREKKERFSLILESASTNQTSMYLCASNQDRGLPGANVLTFGAGSRLTVL.